These 3 T cell receptor beta chains came from one sample sequenced in a study of blood T cell repertoires in COVID-19. TCRdb keeps only in-frame clones here, not all; method: immunoSEQ multiplex PCR. The sample yields roughly 150,000 clones, approximately 80% seen once. The sequencing input was PBMCs or T cells enriched from blood (not recorded which). These TCRs come from a man in his 70s who had been exposed to COVID-19.

V gene TRBV12-3 or TRBV12-4 combines with J gene TRBJ1-6; TRBD1 is a possible D gene (5 bases). This CDR3 comprises 13 residues. Trimming removed 5 bases from V and 15 bases from J, with 17 bases in between. CDR3 region: CASSPSTERILHF. In DNA, the CDR3 is TGTGCCAGCAGTCCCTCGACAGAAAGGATCCTCCACTTT.

This chain connects TRBV6-2 or TRBV6-3 to TRBJ2-1, with D possibly TRBD2 on 5 matching bases. Germline V gives CDR1 MNHEY, CDR2 SVGEGT. Deletions cut 5 bases from V and 4 bases from J, with 9 bases between. The CDR3 runs 13 residues. CDR3 loop: CASSLAAYNEQFF. CDR3 DNA: TGTGCCAGCAGTCTAGCAGCTTACAATGAGCAGTTCTTC.

This clone was seen a handful of times. V is TRBV28 and J is TRBJ1-4, with a tentative D call TRBD1 (6 bases). The CDR3 covers 17 residues. Germline lookup yields CDR1 MDHEN and CDR2 SYDVKM. The V gene lost 4 bases and the J gene lost 0 bases, with 15 bases spanning the gap. The CDR3 reads CASSSHKQGATNEKLFF. The CDR3 DNA follows: TGTGCCAGCAGTTCCCACAAACAGGGCGCAACTAATGAAAAACTGTTTTTT.